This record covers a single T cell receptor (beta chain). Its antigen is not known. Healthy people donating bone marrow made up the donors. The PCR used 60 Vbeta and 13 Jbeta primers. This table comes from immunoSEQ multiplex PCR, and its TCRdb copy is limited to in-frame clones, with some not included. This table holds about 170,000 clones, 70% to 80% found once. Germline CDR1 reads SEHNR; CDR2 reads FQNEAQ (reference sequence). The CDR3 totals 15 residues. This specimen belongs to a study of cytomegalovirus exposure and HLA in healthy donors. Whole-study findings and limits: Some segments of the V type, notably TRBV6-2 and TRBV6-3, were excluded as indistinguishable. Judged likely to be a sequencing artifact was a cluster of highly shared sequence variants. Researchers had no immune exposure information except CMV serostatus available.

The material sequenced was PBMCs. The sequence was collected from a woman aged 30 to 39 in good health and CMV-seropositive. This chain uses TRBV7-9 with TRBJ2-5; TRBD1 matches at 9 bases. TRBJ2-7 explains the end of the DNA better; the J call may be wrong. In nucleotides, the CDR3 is TGTGCCAGCAGCACCGACAGGGGGGCGGGGTACGAGCAGTACTTC. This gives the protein CASSTDRGAGYEQYF.